This TCR beta chain stems from a study of human T cells and chemical hapten exposure. Looking at the study overall: TCR yields differed between samples (mainly from small differences in pooled library volume).

The CDR3 has 13 amino acids. CDR1 is SEHNR, CDR2 FQNEAQ, per germline (reference sequence). Trimming stripped 3 bases from V and 6 bases from J, with 11 bases between. The time point: healthy volunteer bleed at 6 weeks. Whole blood that had not been fractionated was the source of extracted total RNA. Findings and caveats of the study: Those TCRs sitting above 1 in 1000 frequency stayed the same with DPC sensitization.

Individual cDNA molecules (in the library) carried attached unique molecular identifiers. Per the original methods: Ranging from roughly 20,000 to 690,600, TCR counts per sample had a median value of around 100,000. In TCRdb, the RACE reads were re-called with MiXCR into one record per CDR3 protein. The V and J calls were determined by TCRdb, not by the authors. The sample records about 82,000 distinct CDR3 sequences, over 8.5% being singletons. This clonotype was seen more than once but under ten times. What it binds is unknown. Sequenced: whole blood. This receptor was obtained from a male donor in good health. Some clones in this sample may be carry-over from other donors' samples. The V and J genes are TRBV7-9 and TRBJ1-1; no clear D. The DNA of the CDR3 is TGTGCCAGCAGCTTGAATGTCAAGGCTGAAGCTTTCTTT. Its translation is CASSLNVKAEAFF.